Each of the 17 T cell receptor beta chains below was sequenced from the same sample in a study of CD8+ T cells in alopecia areata. Treatment given: oral pan-JAK inhibitor, 5-10 mg twice daily. In each case, RNA was isolated and then reverse transcribed into cDNA as the sequencing template. Repertoires were generated with immunoSEQ multiplex PCR, while TCRdb's copy carries only in-frame clones and drops some. The table lists tens of thousands of clones, about 30% of them singletons. This specimen consisted of CD8+ T cells sorted from blood, obtained at week 4, from a patient treated with tofacitinib. The receptors shown here come from a human donor with alopecia areata.

The V call is TRBV5-1, the J call TRBJ2-1, with 8 bases that match TRBD2. This CDR3 spans 13 amino acids. CDR1 is SGHRS and CDR2 is YFSETQ in the germline V gene. J lost 8 bases, V lost 5 bases, and 6 bases had no gene match. The CDR3 region has the DNA TGCGCCAGCAGGGCGGGAGGTCCCCATGAGCAGTTCTTC. The encoded protein is CASRAGGPHEQFF.

The genes are TRBV29-1 and TRBJ2-7, with D perhaps matching TRBD1 (6 bases). Germline V lookup: CDR1 SQVTM, CDR2 ANQGSEA. Trimming shortened V by 5 bases and J by 3 bases, and 17 bases separated the two germline ends. CDR3 length equals 14 residues. CDR3 sequence reads: CSVTPGTRGYEQYF. The CDR3 DNA is TGCAGCGTTACTCCCGGGACCAGGGGCTACGAGCAGTACTTC.

The chain couples TRBV30 to TRBJ1-2; no clear D gene. The germline V gene has CDR1 GTSNPN and CDR2 SVGIG (reference sequence). Trimming took 4 bases from V and 7 from J, leaving 25 bases between them. The CDR3 totals 16 residues. As DNA, the CDR3 is TGTGCCTGGATTCATTATGGCAAGCTGGGTAGCGGTGGCTACACCTTC. Amino acids: CAWIHYGKLGSGGYTF.

The chain uses TRBV30 and TRBJ2-1; D remains ambiguous. Germline V CDR1 and CDR2: GTSNPN, SVGIG (reference sequence). Trimming pared 0 bases from V and 9 bases from J, leaving 9 bases between. CDR3 length: 12 amino acids. The CDR3 spells CAWSVNIGEQFF. The CDR3, as DNA: TGTGCCTGGAGTGTAAATATCGGTGAGCAGTTCTTC. The full variable domain, completed using reference TRBV30 and TRBJ2-1, is SQTIHQWPATLVQPVGSPLSLECTVEGTSNPNLYWYRQAAGRGLQLLFYSVGIGQISSEVPQNLSASRPQDRQFILSSKKLLLSDSGFYLCAWSVNIGEQFFGPGTRLTVL.

The chain combines TRBV19 with TRBJ2-7; D may be TRBD1 or TRBD2 (5 bases each). The CDR3 covers 13 residues. The V gene lost 5 bases and the J gene lost 3 bases, with 11 bases spanning the gap. CDR1 is LNHDA, CDR2 SQIVND, per germline (reference sequence). CDR3 sequence (DNA): TGTGCCAGTAGTTTGACTGGGGGCTACGAGCAGTACTTC. Protein sequence: CASSLTGGYEQYF. Based on the CDR3 plus reference TRBV19 and TRBJ2-7, the full variable domain is DGGITQSPKYLFRKEGQNVTLSCEQNLNHDAMYWYRQDPGQGLRLIYYSQIVNDFQKGDIAEGYSVSREKKESFPLTVTSAQKNPTAFYLCASSLTGGYEQYFGPGTRLTVT.

In its sample, this clone was seen a few times. This chain joins TRBV27 and TRBJ2-5, with D possibly TRBD2 on 5 matching bases. The V end lost 3 bases, the J end lost 3 bases, and 11 bases lay between the germline ends. CDR1 and CDR2 from the germline V gene are MNHEY and SMNVEV (reference sequence). The CDR3 is 14 residues long. The CDR3 sequence: CASSFLGGKETQYF. In DNA form, the CDR3 reads TGTGCCAGCAGTTTTCTAGGAGGAAAAGAGACCCAGTACTTC.

This clone was found a few times. The chain couples TRBV11-2 to TRBJ2-5, with TRBD2 matching 14 bases. Per the germline V gene, CDR1 is SGHAT and CDR2 is FQNNGV. This CDR3 contains 17 residues. Unmatched junction bases numbered 9, after V lost 5 bases and J lost 4 bases. The CDR3, as DNA: TGTGCCAGCAGCATTCGACTAGCGGGAGGGCCGGGAGAGACCCAGTACTTC. This gives the protein CASSIRLAGGPGETQYF.

This clone was seen many times. The same CDR3 can be traced to other DNA sequences in this sample. V usage is TRBV9 and J usage is TRBJ2-1; TRBD1 aligns across 7 bases. V gave up 3 bases and J gave up 8 bases; unmatched junction bases: 5. The CDR3 sequence is 13 residues long. CDR1 and CDR2 (germline): SGDLS, YYNGEE. This chain's CDR3 is CASSGDRVDEQFF. As DNA, the CDR3 is TGTGCCAGCAGCGGTGACAGGGTGGATGAGCAGTTCTTC.

The chain is built from TRBV29-1 and TRBJ1-2; D gene unclear. The V gene lost 6 bases and the J gene lost 3 bases, with 14 bases spanning the gap. CDR1 and CDR2 (germline): SQVTM, ANQGSEA. CDR3 length: 13 amino acids. This CDR3 reads CSVTLQEHYGYTF. CDR3 bases: TGCAGCGTGACCCTCCAGGAGCACTATGGCTACACCTTC.

The table lists this clone with a few counts. This sequence joins TRBV29-1 and TRBJ2-7, with D unresolved. The CDR3 has 14 residues. Trimming cost V 2 bases and J 1 base, with 12 bases left between them. Germline V gives CDR1 SQVTM, CDR2 ANQGSEA. CDR3 amino acids: CSVEFLKESYEQYF. CDR3 nucleotide sequence: TGCAGCGTTGAATTCCTAAAGGAGTCCTACGAGCAGTACTTC.

This clone appeared many times. V usage is TRBV4-1 and J usage is TRBJ1-1; 12 bases agree with TRBD1. The CDR3 is 17 amino acids. Germline V gives CDR1 MGHRA, CDR2 YSYEKL. V was pared by 3 bases and J by 3 bases, with 8 bases of the junction left unmatched. DNA of the CDR3: TGCGCCAGCAGCCATCTGCCGGGACAGGGGGCGCACACTGAAGCTTTCTTT. Translated, it gives CASSHLPGQGAHTEAFF.

CDR3 protein: CSVEVGRELHEQYF. The CDR3 nucleotides read TGCAGCGTTGAGGTGGGGCGGGAGCTCCACGAGCAGTACTTC. The chain combines TRBV29-1 with TRBJ2-7, with 7 bases aligning to TRBD2. Germline V gene data show CDR1 as SQVTM and CDR2 as ANQGSEA. The J segment lost 5 bases and the V segment lost 3 bases, leaving 10 bases of the junction unmatched. The CDR3 sequence is 14 residues long.

As for this clone: A read error may account for a junction end that differs from germline. The chain has TRBV29-1 and TRBJ2-1, with D unclear. The CDR3 has 14 residues. The germline CDR1 and CDR2 sequences are SQVTM and ANQGSEA. CDR3 protein: CSVEGGAAYNEQFF. As DNA, the CDR3 is TGCAGCGTGGAAGGTGGTGCCGCGTACAATGAGCAGTTCTTC.

This clone was detected once. This chain uses TRBV29-1 with TRBJ2-7; a weak D match, TRBD2 (6 bases). Germline-derived CDR1 and CDR2 are SQVTM and ANQGSEA. The CDR3 consists of 14 residues. Deletions cut 3 bases from V and 3 bases from J, with 15 bases between. The CDR3 here is CSVDMGGRFYEQYF. CDR3 sequence (DNA): TGCAGCGTTGATATGGGGGGTCGCTTCTACGAGCAGTACTTC.

V usage is TRBV6-5 and J usage is TRBJ2-2; D is ambiguous. The CDR3 length is 15 residues. Per germline, CDR1 MNHEY and CDR2 SVGAGI. Trimming removed 2 bases from V and 0 bases from J, with 7 bases in between. The CDR3 protein is CASSYGLSNTGELFF. The CDR3 DNA reads TGTGCCAGCAGTTACGGCCTATCGAACACCGGGGAGCTGTTTTTT.

The chain combines TRBV6-5 with TRBJ2-5, with TRBD1 identical over 9 bases. Losses at the gene ends were 6 bases for V and 4 bases for J; bases not matched to a gene: 9. The CDR3 is 15 amino acids. Germline loops: CDR1 MNHEY, CDR2 SVGAGI. This chain's CDR3 is CASRLRDRVGETQYF. The CDR3 DNA reads TGTGCCAGCAGACTACGGGACAGGGTTGGAGAGACCCAGTACTTC.

The genes are TRBV29-1 and TRBJ1-2; tentative D call: TRBD1 (5 bases). V lost 4 bases and J 5 bases, leaving 14 bases between the germline ends. This CDR3 contains 13 residues. The germline V gene has CDR1 SQVTM and CDR2 ANQGSEA. This CDR3 is CSVGQGLVYGYTF. The CDR3 nucleotides read TGCAGCGTTGGCCAGGGACTTGTTTATGGCTACACCTTC.